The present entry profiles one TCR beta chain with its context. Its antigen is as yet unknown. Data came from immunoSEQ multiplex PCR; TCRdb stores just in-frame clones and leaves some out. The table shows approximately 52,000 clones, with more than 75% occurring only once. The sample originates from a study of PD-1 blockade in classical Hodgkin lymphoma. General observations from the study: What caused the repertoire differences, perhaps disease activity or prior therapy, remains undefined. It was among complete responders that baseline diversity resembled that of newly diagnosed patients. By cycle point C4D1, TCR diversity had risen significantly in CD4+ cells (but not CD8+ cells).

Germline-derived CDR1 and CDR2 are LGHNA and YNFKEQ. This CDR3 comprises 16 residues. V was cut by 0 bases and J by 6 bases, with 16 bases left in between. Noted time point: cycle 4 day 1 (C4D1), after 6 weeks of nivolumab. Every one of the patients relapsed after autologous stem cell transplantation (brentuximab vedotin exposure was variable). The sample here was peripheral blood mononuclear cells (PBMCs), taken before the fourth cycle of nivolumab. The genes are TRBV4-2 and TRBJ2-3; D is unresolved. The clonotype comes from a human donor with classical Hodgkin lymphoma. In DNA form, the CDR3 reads TGTGCCAGCAGCCAAGAAGTGGGCTCCCTCCCGGATACGCAGTATTTT. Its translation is CASSQEVGSLPDTQYF.